A single sample gave rise to the 7 T cell receptor beta chains below, sequenced in a study of T cells expressing NK-cell markers. TCRdb re-called the 5' RACE reads, yielding one record per CDR3 amino acid sequence without DNA. The sample spans 550,000 to 600,000 distinct CDR3 sequences; the ten largest clones claim around 4%. Sequencing input: blood T cells: a sorted CD56 or NKG2C T cell subset, CD4+ or CD8+ T cells, or bulk PBMC T cells (not recorded which). The receptors were gathered from a man younger than 30 in good health.

The chain carries TRBV20-1 and TRBJ2-2. This CDR3 spans 12 amino acids. The germline V gene has CDR1 DFQATT and CDR2 SNEGSKA (reference sequence). CDR3 protein: CSASPILGELFF.

V is TRBV4-2 and J is TRBJ1-2; the D call of TRBD1 rests on TCRdb alone, since no DNA is present to check it. This CDR3 spans 13 amino acids. Germline CDR1 and CDR2: LGHNA and YNFKEQ. CDR3 region: CASSQAGIDGYTF.

This CDR3 is CSVSTGGNEQFF. This chain connects TRBV29-1 to TRBJ2-1; TCRdb designates TRBD1, a call that cannot be tested without DNA. The CDR3 is made up of 12 amino acids. Per germline, CDR1 SQVTM and CDR2 ANQGSEA.

The chain joins TRBV11-2 to TRBJ2-7; TCRdb calls TRBD1, which cannot be checked without DNA. CDR1 and CDR2 (germline): SGHAT, FQNNGV. The CDR3 is made up of 17 amino acids. The CDR3 sequence is CASSLPPGFAYSYEQYF.

The chain uses TRBV30 and TRBJ1-5; as DNA is missing, the TRBD1 call by TCRdb cannot be tested. The CDR3 loop spans 16 amino acids. Germline V gene lookup returns CDR1 GTSNPN and CDR2 SVGIG (reference sequence). CDR3: CAWTTRTSYSNQPQHF.

This chain links TRBV20-1 with TRBJ1-1; the TCRdb call, TRBD1, lacks DNA for checking. From germline, CDR1 is DFQATT and CDR2 SNEGSKA (reference sequence). This CDR3 comprises 15 residues. CDR3 region: CSAVDRAGVDTEAFF.

The J gene is TRBJ2-2, the V gene TRBV6-5; with no DNA, the TCRdb D assignment of TRBD2 cannot be verified. Germline V gene data show CDR1 as MNHEY and CDR2 as SVGAGI. The CDR3 extends over 17 amino acids. The CDR3 sequence: CASSYSTGGPFNGELFF.